The clone carrying this T cell receptor (beta chain) has a count of ten or more. This CDR3 is missing its conserved last phenylalanine or tryptophan, likely due to a read error. It is unclear where the CDR3 begins or ends on the DNA, so no DNA is shown, and the CDR3 is as TCRdb lists it. TCRdb redid the calling of the PCR reads with MiXCR, one entry per CDR3 protein. The table has roughly 21,000 distinct CDR3 sequences, roughly two fifths seen once. Both ends counted, the CDR3 spans 16 residues. CDR1 is WNHNN, CDR2 SYGVQD, per germline (reference sequence). The data were taken from a study of tumor-infiltrating lymphocytes in oesophageal squamous cell carcinoma.

The chain employs TRBV10-1 and TRBJ1-1; TRBD1 reflects the table's D call only, with no check against the DNA. The sequence was obtained from a male donor with esophageal squamous cell carcinoma. Sequencing used esophageal tumor tissue. The CDR3: CASNDRVSKRPSTSGQ.